These 26 T cell receptor beta chains came from one sample sequenced in a study of blood T cell repertoires in COVID-19. Using immunoSEQ multiplex PCR, the repertoire was profiled, and TCRdb retains in-frame clones only, with some absent. The sample records about 130,000 clones, about four fifths being singletons. Material: peripheral blood. These receptors originate from a man aged 40-50 years with active or convalescent COVID-19.

The CDR3 spells CATSDGTGQLSDTQYF. The CDR3 DNA reads TGTGCCACCAGTGATGGGACAGGGCAACTGTCAGATACGCAGTATTTT. This chain uses TRBV24-1 with TRBJ2-3; 9 bases match TRBD1. Germline trimming cut 3 bases from V and 4 bases from J; bases unmatched to any gene: 7. CDR1 is KGHDR, CDR2 SFDVKD, per germline. This CDR3 is built from 16 residues.

The chain recombines TRBV13 with TRBJ2-7; D is perhaps TRBD2 (5 bases). With 0 bases removed from V and 3 bases from J, the gap between germline ends came to 18 bases. The CDR3 contains 17 residues. The V gene's germline CDR1 is PRHDT and CDR2 FYEKMQ (reference sequence). The CDR3 spells CASSLGRLPGISYEQYF. Written as DNA, the CDR3 is TGTGCCAGCAGCTTAGGTCGGCTTCCGGGGATAAGCTACGAGCAGTACTTC.

V gene TRBV10-3 combines with J gene TRBJ1-5; perhaps TRBD1 as D (6 bases). V lost 0 bases and J lost 4, with 16 bases in between. The CDR3 sequence is 17 residues long. The V gene's germline CDR1 is ENHRY and CDR2 SYGVKD. The CDR3 loop is CAISESKGGAGNQPQHF. The CDR3 DNA follows: TGTGCCATCAGTGAGTCCAAGGGGGGGGCTGGTAATCAGCCCCAGCATTTT.

The chain combines TRBV2 with TRBJ2-1; D may be TRBD2 (5 bases). The CDR3 loop spans 14 amino acids. Germline V lookup: CDR1 SNHLY, CDR2 FYNNEI. Trimming took 8 bases from V and 4 from J, leaving 15 bases between them. The CDR3 here is CASVIANLYNEQFF. In DNA, the CDR3 is TGTGCCAGCGTAATAGCGAACCTTTACAATGAGCAGTTCTTC.

This clone was recorded once. The chain links TRBV5-1 to TRBJ2-5; TRBD2 is a possible D gene (5 bases). The CDR3 spans 14 residues. Per germline, CDR1 SGHRS and CDR2 YFSETQ. The V end was cut by 1 base, the J end by 3 bases, with 10 bases between. The CDR3 DNA sequence: TGCGCCAGCAGCTTGCTGTACGGGGAAGAGACCCAGTACTTC. Amino acid sequence: CASSLLYGEETQYF.

The chain employs TRBV5-8 and TRBJ2-5; maybe TRBD2 (5 bases). The CDR3 is 14 residues long. Germline-derived CDR1 and CDR2 are SGHTS and YDEGEE. With 4 bases removed from V and 5 bases from J, the gap between germline ends came to 15 bases. The DNA for the CDR3 is TGTGCCAGCAGCATCGAGAGGGCTTCGGAGACCCAGTACTTC. It encodes CASSIERASETQYF.

This clone was detected a few times. This chain connects TRBV2 to TRBJ1-2, with no clear D. The V end was cut by 5 bases, the J end by 2 bases, with 15 bases between. CDR3 length: 15 residues. Germline V gene sequence: CDR1 SNHLY, CDR2 FYNNEI. The CDR3, as DNA: TGTGCCAGCAGTCTGGACTCCCGAGGGAACTATGGCTACACCTTC. It is translated as CASSLDSRGNYGYTF.

The chain couples TRBV30 to TRBJ2-7; possibly TRBD1 for D (7 bases). Germline V gene data show CDR1 as GTSNPN and CDR2 as SVGIG (reference sequence). Trimming took off 4 bases at V and 6 bases at J, with 19 bases between the two ends. The CDR3 consists of 14 residues. The CDR3 loop is CAWTEGAGGSEQYF. The CDR3 nucleotides read TGTGCCTGGACGGAGGGGGCAGGGGGAAGCGAGCAGTACTTC.

The chain carries TRBV6-5 and TRBJ2-7; TRBD1 is a possible D gene (5 bases). V was pared by 2 bases and J by 1 base, with 9 bases between. This CDR3 is built from 14 residues. In germline, CDR1 is MNHEY, CDR2 SVGAGI. Here the CDR3 reads CASSYQGASYEQYF. CDR3 in DNA: TGTGCCAGCAGTTACCAAGGGGCGTCCTACGAGCAGTACTTC.

This clone has only one observation. This chain's CDR3 is CASSPAGGGRNQPQHF. The CDR3, as DNA: TGTGCCAGCTCACCGGCGGGAGGGGGTCGAAATCAGCCCCAGCATTTT. The V and J genes are TRBV18 and TRBJ1-5, with D possibly TRBD1 on 6 matching bases. The CDR3 extends over 16 amino acids. The germline gives CDR1 KGHSH, CDR2 LQKENI. V lost 3 bases, J lost 4 bases, and 16 bases lay in between.

The chain carries TRBV27 and TRBJ1-1; 8 bases align to TRBD1. The CDR3 consists of 15 residues. J gave up 6 bases and V 6 bases, and 12 bases lay outside the gene matches. From germline, CDR1 is MNHEY and CDR2 SMNVEV (reference sequence). Here the CDR3 DNA reads TGTGCCAGCAGCCCCACTTCCAGGGGGCCCGCTGAAGCTTTCTTT. Translating it yields CASSPTSRGPAEAFF.

The J gene is TRBJ2-7, the V gene TRBV30, with D unclear. Germline V gene data show CDR1 as GTSNPN and CDR2 as SVGIG (reference sequence). The CDR3 contains 11 residues. V lost 0 bases and J 5 bases, leaving 5 bases between the germline ends. CDR3 sequence: CAWSVLNEQYF. The CDR3 bases are TGTGCCTGGAGTGTATTAAACGAGCAGTACTTC.

The chain has TRBV7-9 and TRBJ1-5; D uncertain. V lost 4 bases and J 5 bases, leaving 27 bases between the germline ends. This CDR3 spans 19 amino acids. Germline CDR1 SEHNR, CDR2 FQNEAQ (reference sequence). In nucleotides, the CDR3 is TGTGCCAGCAGCTCAACGGAGAGAGGCACGCGGACTAATCATCAGCCCCAGCATTTT. It is translated as CASSSTERGTRTNHQPQHF.

The V call is TRBV2, the J call TRBJ2-7, with 8 bases that match TRBD1. CDR3 size: 14 residues. With 5 bases clipped from V and 4 bases from J, the junction kept 7 bases outside the gene matches. Germline CDR1 SNHLY, CDR2 FYNNEI. In DNA form, the CDR3 reads TGTGCCAGCAGTCTTAGACAGGGGATTTACGAGCAGTACTTC. It yields the protein CASSLRQGIYEQYF.

The genes are TRBV9 and TRBJ1-4; 7 bases are a match to TRBD1. Germline values: CDR1 SGDLS, CDR2 YYNGEE. V shed 6 bases, J shed 8 bases, and the junction held 10 bases outside the gene matches. The CDR3 spans 14 residues. CDR3: CASTRTGVGEKLFF. The CDR3 coding sequence is TGTGCCAGCACTCGGACAGGAGTGGGGGAAAAACTGTTTTTT.

The J gene is TRBJ2-7, the V gene TRBV28; D is ambiguous. Germline V gene lookup returns CDR1 MDHEN and CDR2 SYDVKM. V lost 5 bases and J 2 bases, leaving 19 bases between the germline ends. This CDR3 spans 16 amino acids. This CDR3 is CASSPNIRPLAYEQYF. The CDR3 DNA is TGTGCCAGCAGTCCGAACATCCGTCCCCTGGCCTACGAGCAGTACTTC.

The CDR3: CASSFGRGSTGELFF. In DNA, the CDR3 is TGTGCCAGCAGCTTCGGTCGGGGTTCGACCGGGGAGCTGTTTTTT. The gene calls are TRBV7-3 and TRBJ2-2, with D possibly being TRBD2 (5 bases). Germline assignment: CDR1 SGHTA and CDR2 FQGTGA. This CDR3 has 15 residues. V lost 3 bases to trimming and J lost 5 bases, with 13 bases between them.

This clone was observed a few times. This chain connects TRBV7-9 to TRBJ1-5, with 7 bases identical to TRBD1. The germline CDR1 and CDR2 sequences are SEHNR and FQNEAQ (reference sequence). Trimming cost V 8 bases and J 7 bases; bases outside gene matches: 11. The CDR3 consists of 14 residues. CDR3 coding DNA: TGTGCCAGCGATAATCCGGACAGGCCCCAGCCCCAGCATTTT. Translated: CASDNPDRPQPQHF.

The CDR3 nucleotides are TGTGCCAGCAGCCAAGATCTCAGAGGGAGCAATGAGCAGTTCTTC. This encodes CASSQDLRGSNEQFF. V and J are TRBV14 and TRBJ2-1; possibly TRBD2 for D (5 bases). Trimming stripped 0 bases from V and 6 bases from J, with 12 bases between. The CDR3 has 15 residues. Germline lookup yields CDR1 SGHDN and CDR2 FVKESK.

V gene TRBV7-2 combines with J gene TRBJ2-7; 11 bases map to TRBD2. The CDR3 has 14 amino acids. Unmatched junction bases numbered 4, after V lost 5 bases and J lost 4 bases. In germline, CDR1 is SGHTA, CDR2 FQGNSA. In DNA, the CDR3 is TGTGCCAGCAGCGTTAGCGGGGGGGCTTACGAGCAGTACTTC. Translation gives CASSVSGGAYEQYF.

The V call is TRBV12-3 or TRBV12-4, the J call TRBJ2-1, with D uncertain. The V and J ends lost 5 bases and 9 bases respectively, with 8 bases between them. There are 11 residues in the CDR3. This CDR3 reads CASSPGFEQFF. The CDR3, as DNA: TGTGCCAGCAGTCCAGGTTTTGAGCAGTTCTTC.

Only one count was recorded for this clone. This sequence joins TRBV4-3 and TRBJ2-7; TRBD1 is a possible D gene (6 bases). V lost 2 bases and J lost 2, with 13 bases in between. CDR1 and CDR2 (germline): LGHNA, YSLEER. The CDR3 is 15 amino acids. The CDR3 is CASSQTLQGTYEQYF. CDR3 DNA sequence: TGCGCCAGCAGCCAAACCTTACAGGGAACCTACGAGCAGTACTTC.

J is TRBJ1-5 and V is TRBV27; 9 bases match TRBD1. This CDR3 has 15 amino acids. J lost 4 bases, V lost 6 bases, and 7 bases had no gene match. In germline, CDR1 is MNHEY, CDR2 SMNVEV (reference sequence). The CDR3 DNA is TGTGCCAGCAGCTCTACGACAGGGGGGAATCAGCCCCAGCATTTT. It is translated as CASSSTTGGNQPQHF.

This chain joins TRBV7-9 and TRBJ2-4; the D gene is possibly TRBD1 (6 bases). There are 16 residues in the CDR3. V shed 5 bases and J shed 5 bases, with 19 bases lying between them. CDR1 and CDR2 from the germline V gene are SEHNR and FQNEAQ (reference sequence). CDR3 protein: CASSITGPGVQNIQYF. Here the CDR3 DNA reads TGTGCCAGCAGCATCACAGGGCCCGGGGTCCAAAACATTCAGTACTTC.

The CDR3 bases are TGTGCCAGTACCCGAACGGGACAGGGGGCTTACGAGCAGTACTTC. Its translation is CASTRTGQGAYEQYF. The chain links TRBV19 to TRBJ2-7; TRBD1 matches at 12 bases. J gave up 4 bases and V 7 bases, and 8 bases lay outside the gene matches. The CDR3 is 15 residues long. The germline CDR1 and CDR2 sequences are LNHDA and SQIVND (reference sequence).

This sequence joins TRBV29-1 and TRBJ1-3, with a tentative D call TRBD1 (6 bases). V lost 7 bases to trimming and J lost 0 bases, with 13 bases between them. The CDR3 totals 14 residues. Germline CDR1 is SQVTM and CDR2 is ANQGSEA. In nucleotides, the CDR3 is TGCAGCGCCTCACAGGGAAGCTCTGGAAACACCATATATTTT. Its protein is CSASQGSSGNTIYF.